Shown below are 29 T cell receptor beta chains from a single sample sequenced in a study of blood T cell repertoires in COVID-19. The data were produced by immunoSEQ multiplex PCR, yet TCRdb's version contains in-frame clones alone and is incomplete. The sample has about 340,000 clones; around four fifths are singletons. Sequencing used peripheral blood. Source of these receptors: a man under 40 with active or convalescent COVID-19.

The genes are TRBV18 and TRBJ2-1; D possibly corresponds to TRBD1 (6 bases). There are 13 residues in the CDR3. Trimming removed 4 bases at V and 4 bases at J, with 8 bases between. Germline CDR1 reads KGHSH; CDR2 reads LQKENI. CDR3 sequence reads: CASSRDKYNEQFF. CDR3 coding DNA: TGTGCCAGCTCACGGGACAAGTACAATGAGCAGTTCTTC. Filled out from reference TRBV18 and TRBJ2-1, the complete variable domain reads NAGVMQNPRHLVRRRGQEARLRCSPMKGHSHVYWYRQLPEEGLKFMVYLQKENIIDESGMPKERFSAEFPKEGPSILRIQQVVRGDSAAYFCASSRDKYNEQFFGPGTRLTVL.

This clone was observed once. The chain has TRBV19 and TRBJ2-1; a possible D gene is TRBD2 (5 bases). The V gene lost 1 base and the J gene lost 0 bases, with 13 bases spanning the gap. From germline, CDR1 is LNHDA and CDR2 SQIVND (reference sequence). The CDR3 has 17 amino acids. The CDR3 sequence: CASSIAGGRNSYNEQFF. Here the CDR3 DNA reads TGTGCCAGTAGTATAGCGGGCGGGCGGAACTCCTACAATGAGCAGTTCTTC. The full variable domain, completed using reference TRBV19 and TRBJ2-1, is DGGITQSPKYLFRKEGQNVTLSCEQNLNHDAMYWYRQDPGQGLRLIYYSQIVNDFQKGDIAEGYSVSREKKESFPLTVTSAQKNPTAFYLCASSIAGGRNSYNEQFFGPGTRLTVL.

This clone was seen once. This chain connects TRBV2 to TRBJ2-7; no firm D call. The CDR3 length is 14 residues. Germline assignment: CDR1 SNHLY and CDR2 FYNNEI. With 4 bases removed from V and 2 bases from J, the gap between germline ends came to 12 bases. The CDR3 region is CASSAKANTYEQYF. The CDR3 bases are TGTGCCAGCAGTGCTAAAGCGAACACCTACGAGCAGTACTTC.

The rearrangement uses TRBV30 and TRBJ2-7; 7 bases are a match to TRBD2. The V and J ends lost 0 bases and 4 bases, in that order; junction bases with no gene match: 6. This CDR3 is built from 14 residues. Looked up from germline, CDR1 is GTSNPN and CDR2 is SVGIG (reference sequence). In DNA, the CDR3 is TGTGCCTGGAGTGTACAAAGCGGGGCATACGAGCAGTACTTC. Translation: CAWSVQSGAYEQYF.

The CDR3 sequence is CAISEAGGTEKLFF. CDR3 in DNA: TGTGCCATCAGTGAGGCAGGGGGAACTGAAAAACTGTTTTTT. The rearrangement uses TRBV10-3 and TRBJ1-4; TRBD1 agrees at 7 bases. CDR1 and CDR2 from the germline V gene are ENHRY and SYGVKD. There are 14 residues in the CDR3. J lost 7 bases, V lost 2 bases, and 4 bases had no gene match.

The rearrangement joins TRBV9 to TRBJ2-3, with 7 bases that match TRBD2. The V gene end was trimmed by 4 bases and the J gene end by 1 base; junction bases not matched to a gene: 6. This CDR3 contains 15 residues. Looked up from germline, CDR1 is SGDLS and CDR2 is YYNGEE. CDR3 in amino acids: CASSSQGGGTDTQYF. The CDR3 nucleotides are TGTGCCAGCAGCTCTCAGGGAGGGGGCACAGATACGCAGTATTTT.

This chain links TRBV6-5 with TRBJ1-1; TRBD1 might be the D (6 bases). V lost 8 bases, J lost 1 base, and 17 bases lay in between. The CDR3 is 15 residues long. The germline gives CDR1 MNHEY, CDR2 SVGAGI. CDR3 nucleotides: TGTGCCAGCCCCCCCCGGGGGGGCAAGAACACTGAAGCTTTCTTT. Translation: CASPPRGGKNTEAFF.

The genes are TRBV5-4 and TRBJ2-3; a possible D gene is TRBD2 (6 bases). CDR3 length equals 15 residues. Trimming pared 2 bases from V and 3 bases from J, leaving 13 bases between. Germline V CDR1 and CDR2: SGHNT, YYREEE (reference sequence). Here the CDR3 DNA reads TGTGCCAGCAGCTTAGACCCGGGGGAGACAGATACGCAGTATTTT. As protein: CASSLDPGETDTQYF.

The genes are TRBV4-2 and TRBJ1-4; TRBD1 matches at 7 bases. The germline CDR1 and CDR2 sequences are LGHNA and YNFKEQ. After removal of 0 bases from V and 8 bases from J, the junction contained 9 bases not matched to a gene. This CDR3 region has 16 residues. The CDR3 protein is CASSQERTGVGEKLFF. CDR3 DNA sequence: TGTGCCAGCAGCCAAGAACGCACAGGGGTCGGGGAAAAACTGTTTTTT.

The J gene is TRBJ2-3, the V gene TRBV24-1, with D possibly being TRBD1 (5 bases). Germline V gene lookup returns CDR1 KGHDR and CDR2 SFDVKD. The CDR3 runs 17 residues. Trimming took off 3 bases at V and 1 base at J, with 16 bases between the two ends. The CDR3 spells CATSDPMDIGGTDTQYF. The DNA of the CDR3 is TGTGCCACCAGTGATCCCATGGACATTGGTGGCACAGATACGCAGTATTTT.

The chain links TRBV27 to TRBJ2-2; possible D gene TRBD1, 6 bases. The germline CDR1 and CDR2 sequences are MNHEY and SMNVEV (reference sequence). Trimming removed 7 bases from V and 4 bases from J, with 22 bases in between. CDR3 length: 17 amino acids. CDR3 protein: CASTYEGQGPFTGELFF. For the CDR3, the DNA is TGTGCCAGCACCTATGAGGGGCAGGGGCCTTTCACCGGGGAGCTGTTTTTT.

This clone was found a few times. The gene calls are TRBV4-3 and TRBJ1-6; possible D gene TRBD1, 5 bases. The CDR3 length is 13 residues. Germline CDR1 and CDR2: LGHNA and YSLEER. Trimming shortened V by 4 bases and J by 10 bases, and 11 bases separated the two germline ends. In DNA form, the CDR3 reads TGCGCCAGCAGCCCGGACGACAGATCACCCCTCCACTTT. It yields the protein CASSPDDRSPLHF.

The J gene is TRBJ2-1, the V gene TRBV18, with TRBD2 identical over 13 bases. Germline V lookup: CDR1 KGHSH, CDR2 LQKENI. Trimming removed 3 bases from V and 9 bases from J; junction bases left unmatched: 5. CDR3 length: 15 residues. The CDR3 is CASSPGLAGEREQFF. CDR3 DNA: TGTGCCAGCTCACCCGGACTAGCGGGGGAACGTGAGCAGTTCTTC.

The rearrangement links TRBV5-1 to TRBJ2-5, with D maybe TRBD1 (5 bases). Germline lookup yields CDR1 SGHRS and CDR2 YFSETQ. The V gene lost 1 base and the J gene lost 4 bases, with 11 bases spanning the gap. The CDR3 runs 14 residues. DNA for the CDR3: TGCGCCAGCAGCTTGATACAGGAGTCAGAGACCCAGTACTTC. Translated: CASSLIQESETQYF.

This clone was counted only a few times. The chain has TRBV12-1 and TRBJ2-1; the table's D call of TRBD2 was not tested on the DNA. TRBV12-1 is tagged as a pseudogene. The CDR3 is 14 residues long. CDR3 region: CASSGGAISSEQFF. The CDR3 DNA follows: TGTGCCAGCTCGGGGGGGGCCATAAGTAGTGAGCAGTTCTTC.

The chain combines TRBV9 with TRBJ2-3; TRBD2 matches 11 bases. The CDR3 is 16 residues long. V gave up 0 bases and J gave up 3 bases; unmatched junction bases: 3. Germline assignment: CDR1 SGDLS and CDR2 YYNGEE. The CDR3 reads CASSVVAGGRTDTQYF. The CDR3 DNA is TGTGCCAGCAGCGTAGTAGCGGGGGGGAGGACAGATACGCAGTATTTT.

This clone was detected once. The chain uses TRBV13 and TRBJ2-7; no reliable D call. The CDR3 runs to 11 residues. V lost 2 bases, J lost 7 bases, and 6 bases lay in between. CDR1 PRHDT and CDR2 FYEKMQ come from the germline V gene (reference sequence). The CDR3, as DNA: TGTGCCAGCAGCTTAATCGCGGAGCAGTACTTC. Its translation is CASSLIAEQYF.

This clone was found once. J is TRBJ2-7 and V is TRBV28; a possible D gene is TRBD1 (5 bases). Per germline, CDR1 MDHEN and CDR2 SYDVKM. This CDR3 has 15 residues. Trimming removed 2 bases at V and 0 bases at J, with 11 bases between. For the CDR3, the DNA is TGTGCCAGCAGTTTAGGGGCGTCCAGCTCCTACGAGCAGTACTTC. Protein: CASSLGASSSYEQYF.

The CDR3 region has the DNA TGTGCCAGCAGCCAAGACACAGTTGGGGAGACCCAGTACTTC. Amino acids: CASSQDTVGETQYF. The rearrangement uses TRBV3-1 (or the pseudogene TRBV3-2) and TRBJ2-5; D remains ambiguous. CDR3 length equals 14 residues. V was pared by 0 bases and J by 5 bases, with 10 bases between. Germline values: CDR1 LGHDT, CDR2 YNNKEL (reference sequence).

This chain connects TRBV11-3 to TRBJ2-1; 7 bases agree with TRBD2. CDR3 size: 14 residues. The V segment lost 3 bases and the J segment 9 bases; nucleotides outside the gene matches: 8. Per germline, CDR1 SGHNT and CDR2 YENEEA. Here the CDR3 reads CASSFGARGGEQFF. CDR3 sequence (DNA): TGTGCCAGCAGCTTCGGGGCGCGCGGGGGTGAGCAGTTCTTC.

The chain is built from TRBV10-3 and TRBJ2-7; the match to TRBD2 covers 10 bases. CDR1 is ENHRY, CDR2 SYGVKD, per germline. V was pared by 3 bases and J by 5 bases, with 10 bases of the junction left unmatched. The CDR3 contains 16 residues. In DNA, the CDR3 is TGTGCCATCAGTGATCCAGCTAGCGGGAGTTCCAACGAGCAGTACTTC. This encodes CAISDPASGSSNEQYF.

The chain joins TRBV3-1 (or the pseudogene TRBV3-2) to TRBJ2-2; perhaps TRBD2 as D (6 bases). The CDR3 extends over 18 amino acids. The V end was cut by 4 bases, the J end by 1 base, with 19 bases between. CDR1 and CDR2 from the germline V gene are LGHDT and YNNKEL (reference sequence). The CDR3 spells CASSPPSGDLLNTGELFF. The DNA for the CDR3 is TGTGCCAGCAGCCCTCCCTCGGGGGACCTCCTGAACACCGGGGAGCTGTTTTTT.

Worth noting for this clone: The junction shows a germline mismatch at one end, possibly a read error. This sequence joins TRBV5-5 and TRBJ1-1; 8 nucleotides line up with TRBD1. Germline-derived CDR1 and CDR2 are SGHKS and YYEKEE (reference sequence). This CDR3 has 14 amino acids. The CDR3 sequence is CASSLNGIGQGGEF. Here the CDR3 DNA reads TGTGCCAGCAGCTTGAATGGTATAGGACAGGGAGGTGAATTT.

The V and J genes are TRBV6-5 and TRBJ2-7, with 9 bases matching TRBD1. The germline V gene encodes CDR1 MNHEY and CDR2 SVGAGI. CDR3 length equals 11 residues. The V gene end was trimmed by 6 bases and the J gene end by 12 bases; junction bases not matched to a gene: 6. Written as DNA, the CDR3 is TGTGCCAGCAGGGGACAGGGCATTCTGTACTTC. Translated: CASRGQGILYF.

The chain uses TRBV6-2 or TRBV6-3 and TRBJ1-1, with TRBD1 matching 7 bases. The CDR3 loop spans 14 amino acids. Trimming cost V 2 bases and J 7 bases; bases outside gene matches: 7. In germline, CDR1 is MNHEY, CDR2 SVGEGT. DNA for the CDR3: TGTGCCAGCAGTTACGGCCCGACAGGGAGTGAAGCTTTCTTT. Its translation: CASSYGPTGSEAFF.

The chain uses TRBV6-1 and TRBJ2-7; D may be TRBD2 (6 bases). Trimming removed 3 bases from V and 1 base from J, with 10 bases in between. The CDR3 extends over 14 amino acids. CDR1 is MNHNS, CDR2 SASEGT, per germline. The CDR3 loop reads CASSEGGRSYEQYF. CDR3 in DNA: TGTGCCAGCAGTGAGGGGGGACGTTCCTACGAGCAGTACTTC.

This clone was detected ten times or more. This chain joins TRBV12-3 or TRBV12-4 and TRBJ1-4; a possible D gene is TRBD1 (5 bases). The CDR3 spans 13 residues. The V and J ends lost 8 bases and 8 bases respectively, with 15 bases between them. Here the CDR3 DNA reads TGTGCCAGCGGAGGGGCGTTAGGCGAAAAACTGTTTTTT. This translates into CASGGALGEKLFF.

The chain recombines TRBV6-5 with TRBJ1-1; 9 bases line up with TRBD1. V shed 7 bases and J 1 base; nucleotides not matched to a gene: 4. This CDR3 spans 14 amino acids. CDR1 and CDR2 (germline): MNHEY, SVGAGI. The CDR3 sequence is CASKWTGENTEAFF. The CDR3 coding sequence is TGTGCCAGCAAGTGGACAGGGGAGAACACTGAAGCTTTCTTT.

The chain links TRBV11-2 to TRBJ2-4; D call uncertain. Trimming cost V 3 bases and J 7 bases, with 13 bases left between them. Per germline, CDR1 SGHAT and CDR2 FQNNGV. CDR3 length equals 14 residues. CDR3 nucleotides: TGTGCCAGCAGCTTGACCGGTCTGGGCAACATTCAGTACTTC. It is translated as CASSLTGLGNIQYF.